Below, 20 T cell receptor beta chains from the same sample are listed, as sequenced in a study of response to subunit inactivated influenza vaccine. TCRdb passed the RT-PCR reads through MiXCR, listing each CDR3 protein once. The data contain around 850,000 distinct CDR3 sequences, roughly 18% of them singletons. The specimen comprised PBMCs from blood, sampled about 5 days after vaccination. These receptors were obtained from a man aged 45-60 years who received an inactivated influenza vaccine.

J is TRBJ1-5 and V is TRBV7-2; D perhaps matches TRBD1 (6 bases). V lost 2 bases and J 5 bases, leaving 16 bases between the germline ends. The germline gives CDR1 SGHTA, CDR2 FQGNSA. The CDR3 extends over 16 amino acids. The CDR3 DNA reads as TGTGCCAGCAGCTTATACTCCGGGGGCGTTTATCAGCCCCAGCATTTT. It is translated as CASSLYSGGVYQPQHF.

This clonotype was seen only a few times. V is TRBV9 and J is TRBJ2-4; D perhaps matches TRBD1 (6 bases). Germline V lookup: CDR1 SGDLS, CDR2 YYNGEE. CDR3 length: 15 residues. V was pared by 3 bases and J by 9 bases, with 19 bases between. The CDR3: CASSEYGDPQGIQYF. The CDR3 DNA sequence: TGTGCCAGCAGCGAGTACGGGGACCCACAGGGCATTCAGTACTTC.

The chain uses TRBV20-1 and TRBJ2-2; 12 positions match TRBD1. Looked up from germline, CDR1 is DFQATT and CDR2 is SNEGSKA (reference sequence). With V trimmed by 2 bases and J by 8 bases, 6 bases remained unmatched. CDR3 length equals 15 residues. CDR3 residues: CSARTGTGGLGELFF. CDR3 DNA: TGCAGTGCTAGAACCGGGACAGGGGGCTTGGGGGAGCTGTTTTTT.

The rearrangement uses TRBV3-1 and TRBJ2-5; 8 bases are shared with TRBD1. The CDR3 sequence is 17 residues long. Losses at the gene ends were 3 bases for V and 5 bases for J; bases not matched to a gene: 14. Germline-derived CDR1 and CDR2 are LGHDT and YNNKEL (reference sequence). The CDR3 protein is CASSQSTRGLSGETQYF. The CDR3 region has the DNA TGTGCCAGCAGCCAGAGTACCAGGGGGCTATCTGGGGAGACCCAGTACTTC.

The chain is built from TRBV7-2 and TRBJ2-7; 12 nucleotides align to TRBD2. Per the germline V gene, CDR1 is SGHTA and CDR2 is FQGNSA. V shed 6 bases and J 2 bases; nucleotides not matched to a gene: 8. This CDR3 has 16 amino acids. The CDR3 DNA follows: TGTGCCAGCAGTCTGACTAGCGGGGGCCACACCTACGAGCAGTACTTC. It codes for CASSLTSGGHTYEQYF. Full variable domain (remainder filled in from reference TRBV7-2 and TRBJ2-7): GAGVSQSPSNKVTEKGKDVELRCDPISGHTALYWYRQSLGQGLEFLIYFQGNSAPDKSGLPSDRFSAERTGGSVSTLTIQRTQQEDSAVYLCASSLTSGGHTYEQYFGPGTRLTVT.

This clonotype has only a few counts. This chain connects TRBV11-2 to TRBJ1-3; 7 nucleotides match TRBD1. Germline CDR1 is SGHAT and CDR2 is FQNNGV. After removal of 5 bases from V and 2 bases from J, the junction contained 6 bases not matched to a gene. There are 15 residues in the CDR3. DNA for the CDR3: TGTGCCAGCAGCAAGGACAGGATTACTGGAAACACCATATATTTT. Amino acids: CASSKDRITGNTIYF.

This clonotype was counted only a few times. The chain links TRBV5-1 to TRBJ2-7; possible D gene TRBD1, 8 bases. This CDR3 is built from 15 residues. From germline, CDR1 is SGHRS and CDR2 YFSETQ. The ends were cut back, 4 bases at V and 2 bases at J, with 16 bases in the middle. The CDR3 nucleotides are TGCGCCAGCAGCGGGGGAGGGACAGGCGCCTACGAGCAGTACTTC. As protein: CASSGGGTGAYEQYF.

This clonotype was counted only a few times. The genes are TRBV20-1 and TRBJ2-3, with a weak D call TRBD2 (5 bases). This CDR3 spans 16 amino acids. Trimming pared 3 bases from V and 0 bases from J, leaving 16 bases between. CDR1 and CDR2 from the germline V gene are DFQATT and SNEGSKA (reference sequence). The DNA of the CDR3 is TGCAGTGCTAGTCTAGCTAGGCCATCTAGCACAGATACGCAGTATTTT. It specifies CSASLARPSSTDTQYF.

Remarks on this clonotype: One junction end disagrees with the germline gene, perhaps due to a read error. This rearrangement joins TRBV4-3 to TRBJ2-1; D possibly matches TRBD1 or TRBD2 (5 bases each). CDR3 length: 14 residues. Looked up from germline, CDR1 is LGHNA and CDR2 is YSLEER. The CDR3 region has the DNA TGCGCCGGCAGCCAATCAGGGACCCTCAATGAGCAGTTCTTC. Translated: CAGSQSGTLNEQFF.

A few counts support this clonotype. This chain connects TRBV20-1 to TRBJ1-1, with D possibly being TRBD1 (5 bases). V dropped 3 bases and J dropped 1 base, with 12 bases sitting between them. Germline V lookup: CDR1 DFQATT, CDR2 SNEGSKA (reference sequence). The CDR3 extends over 14 amino acids. DNA for the CDR3: TGCAGTGCTAGCATCTCAGGGAGGAACACTGAAGCTTTCTTT. Translating gives CSASISGRNTEAFF.

This clonotype was seen only once. V gene TRBV7-9 combines with J gene TRBJ1-1; no firm D call. This CDR3 comprises 15 residues. Deletions cut 1 base from V and 4 bases from J, with 13 bases between. The germline gives CDR1 SEHNR, CDR2 FQNEAQ (reference sequence). The CDR3 is CASSLEDLGGTEAFF. The CDR3 coding sequence is TGTGCCAGCAGCTTAGAAGATTTGGGAGGCACTGAAGCTTTCTTT.

CDR3 protein: CSVQVGGTGELFF. In DNA form, the CDR3 reads TGCAGCGTCCAAGTAGGGGGCACCGGGGAGCTGTTTTTT. V and J are TRBV29-1 and TRBJ2-2; D might be TRBD1 (6 bases). The CDR3 is made up of 13 amino acids. The V end was cut by 6 bases, the J end by 4 bases, with 12 bases between. Germline CDR1 is SQVTM and CDR2 is ANQGSEA.

The chain combines TRBV12-3 or TRBV12-4 with TRBJ1-4; maybe TRBD1 (5 bases). The CDR3 is 13 amino acids. V lost 5 bases and J lost 5, with 9 bases in between. CDR3 DNA: TGTGCCAGCAGTACCAGACAGAATGAAAAACTGTTTTTT. Encoded protein: CASSTRQNEKLFF.

In this sample, this clonotype turned up a few times. The V gene is TRBV20-1, the J gene TRBJ1-6; D is unclear. The CDR3 has 13 amino acids. Germline V gene sequence: CDR1 DFQATT, CDR2 SNEGSKA (reference sequence). V was clipped by 3 bases and J by 14 bases, with 17 bases between them. CDR3: CSARDRGRLTLHF. CDR3 bases: TGCAGTGCTAGGGACCGGGGAAGGTTGACCCTCCACTTT.

The CDR3 protein is CASSPLGGSLETQYF. The CDR3 region has the DNA TGTGCCAGCAGTCCGCTGGGGGGGTCTCTTGAGACCCAGTACTTC. The rearrangement links TRBV12-3 or TRBV12-4 to TRBJ2-5, with 7 bases lining up with TRBD2. This CDR3 is built from 15 residues. V lost 5 bases, J lost 5 bases, and 11 bases stayed unmatched.

The gene calls are TRBV11-2 and TRBJ2-1; maybe TRBD1 (5 bases). The germline V gene has CDR1 SGHAT and CDR2 FQNNGV. V shed 2 bases and J shed 2 bases, with 10 bases lying between them. This CDR3 has 15 amino acids. CDR3 in DNA: TGTGCCAGCAGCTTATTGCCACAGGCCTACAATGAGCAGTTCTTC. It encodes CASSLLPQAYNEQFF.

This clonotype was detected only a few times. V is TRBV12-3 or TRBV12-4 and J is TRBJ1-2; D unclear. CDR3 length: 12 amino acids. The V and J ends lost 6 bases and 4 bases respectively, with 9 bases between them. The CDR3 sequence is CASSPFSYGYTF. CDR3 bases: TGTGCCAGCAGCCCCTTCAGCTATGGCTACACCTTC.

The rearrangement uses TRBV4-2 and TRBJ2-7; 11 bases line up with TRBD2. This CDR3 comprises 15 residues. V lost 0 bases to trimming and J lost 6 bases; unmatched junction nucleotides: 4. Germline V gene lookup returns CDR1 LGHNA and CDR2 YNFKEQ. The CDR3 reads CASSQELAGVREQYF. The CDR3 DNA reads as TGTGCCAGCAGCCAAGAACTAGCGGGGGTCCGCGAGCAGTACTTC.

This clonotype turned up a few times. The chain carries TRBV5-1 and TRBJ1-1; D is uncertain. Germline V CDR1 and CDR2: SGHRS, YFSETQ. The V gene lost 0 bases and the J gene lost 0 bases, with 12 bases spanning the gap. The CDR3 is 16 amino acids. The CDR3: CASSLATRALNTEAFF. The CDR3 region has the DNA TGCGCCAGCAGCTTGGCTACCCGCGCCCTGAACACTGAAGCTTTCTTT. Using reference TRBV5-1 and TRBJ1-1 for the parts outside the CDR3, the full variable domain is KAGVTQTPRYLIKTRGQQVTLSCSPISGHRSVSWYQQTPGQGLQFLFEYFSETQRNKGNFPGRFSGRQFSNSRSEMNVSTLELGDSALYLCASSLATRALNTEAFFGQGTRLTVV.

This clonotype was picked up a small number of times. The chain employs TRBV9 and TRBJ1-1; no firm D call. The germline gives CDR1 SGDLS, CDR2 YYNGEE. CDR3 length: 14 amino acids. V lost 0 bases to trimming and J lost 3 bases, with 9 bases between them. The CDR3 DNA reads TGTGCCAGCAGCGTAGCCGGGAAGGACACTGAAGCTTTCTTT. Translated: CASSVAGKDTEAFF.